Each of the 10 T cell receptor beta chains below was sequenced from the same sample in a study of cytomegalovirus exposure and HLA in healthy donors. The protocol was immunoSEQ multiplex PCR, while the TCRdb copy is restricted to in-frame clones and leaves out a portion. Here the sample spans 150,000 to 200,000 clones, around nine tenths being singletons. The sample comprised PBMCs. These receptors were obtained from a man younger than 35 in good health and CMV-seronegative.

The rearrangement links TRBV10-2 to TRBJ1-3; D not resolved. Germline V gives CDR1 WSHSY, CDR2 SAAADI. V was cut by 4 bases and J by 0 bases, with 4 bases left in between. This CDR3 contains 13 residues. CDR3 sequence reads: CASSVSSGNTIYF. For the CDR3, the DNA is TGCGCCAGCAGTGTTAGCTCTGGAAACACCATATATTTT.

The V and J genes are TRBV5-1 and TRBJ2-1; TRBD2 agrees at 14 bases. Germline V gives CDR1 SGHRS, CDR2 YFSETQ. Trimming at V came to 0 bases and at J to 1 base, leaving 3 bases not matched to a gene. CDR3 size: 18 residues. CDR3 protein: CASSLGTSGGRSYNEQFF. In nucleotides, the CDR3 is TGCGCCAGCAGCTTGGGGACTAGCGGGGGGAGGTCCTACAATGAGCAGTTCTTC.

The genes are TRBV28 and TRBJ2-6; no clear D. CDR1 MDHEN and CDR2 SYDVKM come from the germline V gene. V dropped 6 bases and J dropped 1 base, with 16 bases sitting between them. The CDR3 spans 17 residues. The CDR3 spells CASSRPLSVSGANVLTF. CDR3 sequence (DNA): TGTGCCAGCAGCCGTCCGCTAAGTGTGTCTGGGGCCAACGTCCTGACTTTC.

The chain joins TRBV29-1 to TRBJ2-2; D may be TRBD1 (6 bases). Germline assignment: CDR1 SQVTM and CDR2 ANQGSEA. The ends were cut back, 7 bases at V and 4 bases at J, with 10 bases in the middle. This CDR3 is built from 12 residues. This CDR3 reads CSAPRGTGELFF. The CDR3 DNA is TGCAGCGCTCCCAGGGGCACCGGGGAGCTGTTTTTT.

The chain couples TRBV2 to TRBJ2-3, with TRBD1 as a possible D gene (6 bases). Between the trimmed V and J ends, which lost 10 bases and 1 base, there was a span of 15 bases. This CDR3 has 14 amino acids. The germline gives CDR1 SNHLY, CDR2 FYNNEI. CDR3 protein: CATQTGHGTDTQYF. CDR3 nucleotide sequence: TGTGCCACCCAGACAGGTCACGGCACAGATACGCAGTATTTT.

The CDR3 coding sequence is TGTGCCAGCAGGAAGACCGGGACACCCTACGAGCAGTACTTC. It encodes CASRKTGTPYEQYF. J is TRBJ2-7 and V is TRBV28, with D maybe TRBD1 (6 bases). V shed 6 bases and J shed 2 bases, with 14 bases lying between them. Germline lookup yields CDR1 MDHEN and CDR2 SYDVKM. The CDR3 is 14 residues long.

The CDR3 is CASSIGPSLEKLFF. In nucleotides, the CDR3 is TGTGCCAGTAGTATTGGGCCCAGCCTTGAAAAACTGTTTTTT. The chain uses TRBV19 and TRBJ1-4, with D unclear. Germline V lookup: CDR1 LNHDA, CDR2 SQIVND (reference sequence). The CDR3 extends over 14 amino acids. The germline V and J ends were trimmed by 3 bases and 7 bases, with 12 bases remaining between them.

V usage is TRBV19 and J usage is TRBJ2-7, with D uncertain. V was trimmed by 6 bases and J by 5 bases, leaving 8 bases between them. Per the germline V gene, CDR1 is LNHDA and CDR2 is SQIVND (reference sequence). The CDR3 totals 11 residues. The CDR3 region has the DNA TGTGCCAGTAGATGGAGAGACGAGCAGTACTTC. Translated, it gives CASRWRDEQYF. Together with reference TRBV19 and TRBJ2-7, the CDR3 gives the full variable domain: DGGITQSPKYLFRKEGQNVTLSCEQNLNHDAMYWYRQDPGQGLRLIYYSQIVNDFQKGDIAEGYSVSREKKESFPLTVTSAQKNPTAFYLCASRWRDEQYFGPGTRLTVT.

V and J are TRBV11-2 and TRBJ2-5; TRBD1 matches at 8 bases. The germline V gene encodes CDR1 SGHAT and CDR2 FQNNGV. The length of the CDR3 is 14 residues. Losses at the gene ends were 5 bases for V and 6 bases for J; bases not matched to a gene: 8. The chain's CDR3 is CASSQTGAVKTQYF. The CDR3 nucleotides are TGTGCCAGCAGCCAGACAGGGGCTGTAAAGACCCAGTACTTC.

The chain carries TRBV5-1 and TRBJ2-7; D unresolved. With 0 bases removed from V and 0 bases from J, the gap between germline ends came to 13 bases. Germline lookup yields CDR1 SGHRS and CDR2 YFSETQ. The CDR3 covers 16 residues. The CDR3 protein is CASSLDYRGYSYEQYF. In nucleotides, the CDR3 is TGCGCCAGCAGCTTGGATTACCGCGGTTACTCCTACGAGCAGTACTTC.